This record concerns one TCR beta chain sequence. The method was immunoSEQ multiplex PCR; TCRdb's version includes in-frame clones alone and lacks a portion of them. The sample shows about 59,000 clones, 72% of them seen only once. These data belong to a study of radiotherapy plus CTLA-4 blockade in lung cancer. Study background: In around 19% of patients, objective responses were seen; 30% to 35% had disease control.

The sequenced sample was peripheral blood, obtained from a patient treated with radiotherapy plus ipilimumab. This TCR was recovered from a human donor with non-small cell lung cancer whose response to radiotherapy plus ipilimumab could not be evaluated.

CDR3 sequence (DNA): TGTGCCAGCAGCGTAGAAAGCGGGAGCGTCTTGGGCGAGCAGTACTTC. It codes for CASSVESGSVLGEQYF. The chain carries TRBV9 and TRBJ2-7; 8 nucleotides agree with TRBD2. The germline CDR1 and CDR2 sequences are SGDLS and YYNGEE. The ends lost 0 bases at V and 6 bases at J; junction bases unmatched: 11. This CDR3 is 16 amino acids long. Full variable domain (outside the CDR3, taken from reference TRBV9 and TRBJ2-7): DSGVTQTPKHLITATGQRVTLRCSPRSGDLSVYWYQQSLDQGLQFLIQYYNGEERAKGNILERFSAQQFPDLHSELNLSSLELGDSALYFCASSVESGSVLGEQYFGPGTRLTVT.